Below, 10 T cell receptor beta chains from the same sample are listed, as sequenced in a study of cytomegalovirus exposure and HLA in healthy donors. Sequencing was performed with immunoSEQ multiplex PCR; in TCRdb, only in-frame clones are kept and a portion is missing. Among around 60,000 clones listed, 96% were seen once. Sample: PBMCs. The source is a woman aged 18-30 years in good health and CMV-seronegative.

The genes are TRBV7-9 and TRBJ1-5; no firm D call. Germline values: CDR1 SEHNR, CDR2 FQNEAQ (reference sequence). Trimming shortened V by 0 bases and J by 3 bases, and 15 bases separated the two germline ends. The CDR3 sequence is 17 residues long. CDR3 sequence: CASSLASGGYANQPQHF. In nucleotides, the CDR3 is TGTGCCAGCAGCTTAGCCTCTGGCGGATACGCCAATCAGCCCCAGCATTTT. The variable domain in full, completed from reference TRBV7-9 and TRBJ1-5, reads DTGVSQNPRHKITKRGQNVTFRCDPISEHNRLYWYRQTLGQGPEFLTYFQNEAQLEKSRLLSDRFSAERPKGSFSTLEIQRTEQGDSAMYLCASSLASGGYANQPQHFGDGTRLSIL.

The CDR3: CASSPSGGSHNEQFF. The CDR3, as DNA: TGTGCCAGCAGCCCCAGCGGGGGGAGTCACAATGAGCAGTTCTTC. The chain carries TRBV6-4 and TRBJ2-1; 9 positions match TRBD2. The CDR3 spans 15 residues. The J segment lost 5 bases and the V segment lost 6 bases, leaving 8 bases of the junction unmatched. Germline V CDR1 and CDR2: MRHNA, SNTAGT.

The V gene is TRBV7-2, the J gene TRBJ2-2; weak D call: TRBD1 (5 bases). V was shortened by 0 bases and J by 6 bases, with 11 bases between the two germline ends. The CDR3 contains 15 residues. CDR1 SGHTA and CDR2 FQGNSA come from the germline V gene. CDR3 in amino acids: CASSLALRGAGELFF. DNA of the CDR3: TGTGCCAGCAGCTTAGCGCTTAGGGGCGCCGGGGAGCTGTTTTTT.

This clone was observed once. The V and J genes are TRBV7-8 and TRBJ1-5, with 7 bases that match TRBD1. This CDR3 is 16 amino acids long. Losses at the gene ends were 1 base for V and 5 bases for J; bases not matched to a gene: 8. Per germline, CDR1 SGHVS and CDR2 FQNEAQ. CDR3 sequence (DNA): TGTGCCAGCAGCTTAGGGGGCAGGGGGTTATATCAGCCCCAGCATTTT. Its protein is CASSLGGRGLYQPQHF.

The chain is built from TRBV29-1 and TRBJ2-2, with D maybe TRBD1 (6 bases). The CDR3 is made up of 13 amino acids. Trimming took off 6 bases at V and 6 bases at J, with 14 bases between the two ends. Per germline, CDR1 SQVTM and CDR2 ANQGSEA. CDR3 nucleotides: TGCAGCGTCCGGGATAGGACAGCCGGGGAGCTGTTTTTT. Its translation: CSVRDRTAGELFF.

The chain links TRBV5-1 to TRBJ2-5; TRBD2 is a possible D gene (6 bases). Germline V gene data show CDR1 as SGHRS and CDR2 as YFSETQ. Trimming stripped 0 bases from V and 0 bases from J, with 6 bases between. The CDR3 contains 14 residues. The CDR3 DNA follows: TGCGCCAGCAGCTTGGGGGGGGACCAAGAGACCCAGTACTTC. It codes for CASSLGGDQETQYF.

This chain links TRBV11-3 with TRBJ2-1; no definite D call. V lost 1 base and J lost 7, with 14 bases in between. From germline, CDR1 is SGHNT and CDR2 YENEEA. This CDR3 is built from 15 residues. CDR3 amino acids: CASSLGPRVGNEQFF. The CDR3, as DNA: TGTGCCAGCAGCTTAGGGCCTAGAGTGGGTAATGAGCAGTTCTTC.

The chain employs TRBV7-9 and TRBJ1-5; D is unresolved. V shed 3 bases and J shed 3 bases, with 12 bases lying between them. This CDR3 has 15 amino acids. Germline V gene lookup returns CDR1 SEHNR and CDR2 FQNEAQ (reference sequence). Here the CDR3 DNA reads TGTGCCAGCAGCTTTGGCAGCGACTCCAATCAGCCCCAGCATTTT. Translated, it gives CASSFGSDSNQPQHF.

V and J are TRBV28 and TRBJ2-6, with D possibly matching TRBD2 (6 bases). Germline V lookup: CDR1 MDHEN, CDR2 SYDVKM. The CDR3 loop spans 15 amino acids. The V end was cut by 8 bases, the J end by 0 bases, with 11 bases between. CDR3 protein: CASGGLSSGANVLTF. CDR3 sequence (DNA): TGTGCCAGCGGGGGACTGAGCTCTGGGGCCAACGTCCTGACTTTC.

In its sample, this clone was seen a few times. The J gene is TRBJ2-7, the V gene TRBV5-1; maybe TRBD1 (5 bases). Germline loops: CDR1 SGHRS, CDR2 YFSETQ. V lost 0 bases to trimming and J lost 1 base, with 8 bases between them. This CDR3 region has 14 residues. This chain's CDR3 is CASSLVTESYEQYF. The CDR3 bases are TGCGCCAGCAGCTTGGTGACAGAATCCTACGAGCAGTACTTC.